These 2 T cell receptor beta chains share one sample of origin, sequenced in a study of lymphopenia after photon versus proton radiotherapy. Sequenced by immunoSEQ multiplex PCR; TCRdb stores in-frame clones only, minus some. The table has some 16,000 clones, around 85% seen once. This specimen consisted of peripheral blood, obtained from a patient treated with proton-based radiotherapy. The receptors shown here come from a woman aged 60-75 years with cholangiocarcinoma. Some clones in this sample may be carry-over from other donors' samples.

This clone was counted between two and nine times. The rearrangement uses TRBV13 and TRBJ2-3; D might be TRBD2 (6 bases). The germline V gene has CDR1 PRHDT and CDR2 FYEKMQ (reference sequence). Trimming cost V 5 bases and J 2 bases, with 17 bases left between them. The CDR3 is made up of 16 amino acids. The CDR3 region has the DNA TGTGCCAGCAGCCCACAGGAGGGGTGGGCCACAGATACGCAGTATTTT. Translated, it gives CASSPQEGWATDTQYF. Using reference TRBV13 and TRBJ2-3 for the parts outside the CDR3, the full variable domain is AAGVIQSPRHLIKEKRETATLKCYPIPRHDTVYWYQQGPGQDPQFLISFYEKMQSDKGSIPDRFSAQQFSDYHSELNMSSLELGDSALYFCASSPQEGWATDTQYFGPGTRLTVL.

Here the CDR3 DNA reads TGTGCCAGCAGCGAGATTTACGGGACAATTTCCTACGAGCAGTACTTC. Protein: CASSEIYGTISYEQYF. J is TRBJ2-7 and V is TRBV7-9; tentative D call: TRBD1 (6 bases). The germline gives CDR1 SEHNR, CDR2 FQNEAQ (reference sequence). Trimming shortened V by 5 bases and J by 1 base, and 18 bases separated the two germline ends. The CDR3 spans 16 residues.